The 23 T cell receptor beta chains below all came from one sample that was sequenced in a study of T cells in Graves' hyperthyroidism and ophthalmopathy. RNA transcripts were the template for amplifying TCR beta CDR3 regions. RT-PCR in the first round (using the HTBI primer set) targeted the TCR CDR3. TCRdb redid the calling of the multiplex PCR reads with MiXCR, one entry per CDR3 protein. Altogether about 580,000 distinct CDR3 sequences are present, around 45% being singletons, with the ten largest covering about 8.3%. Sample: peripheral blood or thyroid tissue (not recorded which). Receptors originate from a young woman with Graves' hyperthyroidism.

V usage is TRBV10-3 and J usage is TRBJ2-3; D uncertain. The germline gives CDR1 ENHRY, CDR2 SYGVKD. V gave up 2 bases and J gave up 0 bases, with 9 bases separating them. The CDR3 contains 15 residues. The CDR3 region is CAISEPGRSTDTQYF. The CDR3 nucleotides are TGTGCCATCAGTGAGCCAGGCCGCAGCACAGATACGCAGTATTTT.

This clonotype has a single count. The chain links TRBV7-3 to TRBJ1-5; D remains ambiguous. Germline assignment: CDR1 SGHTA and CDR2 FQGTGA. The length of the CDR3 is 13 residues. Trimming shortened V by 0 bases and J by 13 bases, and 13 bases separated the two germline ends. The CDR3 bases are TGTGCCAGCAGCTTAACTAGGGCGGAGGAGCAGCATTTT. Translated: CASSLTRAEEQHF.

The J gene is TRBJ2-6, the V gene TRBV7-9; TRBD1 aligns across 7 bases. Germline V gene lookup returns CDR1 SEHNR and CDR2 FQNEAQ (reference sequence). V gave up 5 bases and J gave up 9 bases; unmatched junction bases: 7. The CDR3 is made up of 14 amino acids. CDR3 nucleotides: TGTGCCAGCAGCAAAAGGGACAGCGACAACGTCCTGACTTTC. Protein: CASSKRDSDNVLTF.

The J gene is TRBJ2-1, the V gene TRBV29-1; the D gene could be TRBD1 or TRBD2 (5 bases each). V gave up 0 bases and J gave up 2 bases, with 17 bases separating them. CDR1 is SQVTM and CDR2 is ANQGSEA in the germline V gene. The CDR3 runs 17 residues. The CDR3 loop reads CSVEDLDGGSPYNEQFF. The CDR3 nucleotides are TGCAGCGTTGAAGACCTTGATGGGGGTTCCCCCTACAATGAGCAGTTCTTC.

This clonotype showed up many times. The chain combines TRBV6-5 with TRBJ2-5; 13 bases line up with TRBD2. CDR3 length: 15 amino acids. CDR1 and CDR2 (germline): MNHEY, SVGAGI. The V and J ends lost 6 bases and 3 bases, in that order; junction bases with no gene match: 4. Written as DNA, the CDR3 is TGTGCCAGCAGACGAGGACTAGCGGGAGAAGAGACCCAGTACTTC. This codes for CASRRGLAGEETQYF.

The table lists this clonotype with many counts. The chain carries TRBV20-1 and TRBJ2-7; D gene ambiguous. From germline, CDR1 is DFQATT and CDR2 SNEGSKA (reference sequence). This CDR3 spans 11 amino acids. The V end lost 2 bases, the J end lost 4 bases, and 6 bases lay between the germline ends. CDR3 protein: CSARNRYEQYF. The CDR3 bases are TGCAGTGCTAGAAACCGATACGAGCAGTACTTC.

The chain joins TRBV24-1 to TRBJ2-7; 7 bases fit TRBD2. CDR3 size: 15 residues. The ends lost 3 bases at V and 6 bases at J; junction bases unmatched: 10. Germline loops: CDR1 KGHDR, CDR2 SFDVKD. Here the CDR3 reads CATSDPTGLPTEQYF. CDR3 bases: TGTGCCACCAGTGATCCCACGGGACTACCAACCGAGCAGTACTTC.

The sample holds many counts of this clonotype. The chain carries TRBV24-1 and TRBJ1-2; tentative D call: TRBD1 (6 bases). CDR1 and CDR2 from the germline V gene are KGHDR and SFDVKD. The CDR3 runs to 14 residues. Trimming left V 4 bases short and J 2 bases short, with 10 bases between. Here the CDR3 DNA reads TGTGCCACCAGTGAGGGCAGGGGAAACTATGGCTACACCTTC. The encoded protein is CATSEGRGNYGYTF.

This chain links TRBV27 with TRBJ1-1, with a possible D match to TRBD1 (6 bases). The CDR3 extends over 13 amino acids. Trimming stripped 6 bases from V and 4 bases from J, with 12 bases between. Germline CDR1 is MNHEY and CDR2 is SMNVEV (reference sequence). Here the CDR3 reads CASSPTGPTEAFF. CDR3 DNA: TGTGCCAGCAGCCCCACAGGGCCCACTGAAGCTTTCTTT.

The V gene is TRBV7-3, the J gene TRBJ2-1; possibly TRBD1 for D (6 bases). The CDR3 consists of 13 residues. Germline assignment: CDR1 SGHTA and CDR2 FQGTGA. V gave up 2 bases and J gave up 5 bases, with 7 bases separating them. In DNA, the CDR3 is TGTGCCAGCAGCTTATACAGGGACAATGAGCAGTTCTTC. Residues: CASSLYRDNEQFF. Complete variable domain (other parts from reference TRBV7-3 and TRBJ2-1): GAGVSQTPSNKVTEKGKYVELRCDPISGHTALYWYRQSLGQGPEFLIYFQGTGAADDSGLPNDRFFAVRPEGSVSTLKIQRTERGDSAVYLCASSLYRDNEQFFGPGTRLTVL.

V is TRBV10-3 and J is TRBJ1-6, with no clear D. The CDR3 is made up of 13 amino acids. The germline V gene has CDR1 ENHRY and CDR2 SYGVKD. Trimming left V 5 bases short and J 10 bases short, with 12 bases between. Here the CDR3 reads CAISPDARSPLHF. DNA for the CDR3: TGTGCCATCAGTCCGGATGCACGGTCACCCCTCCACTTT.

This chain connects TRBV7-2 to TRBJ1-5; 7 bases map to TRBD1. The CDR3 loop spans 16 amino acids. Trimming removed 6 bases from V and 0 bases from J; junction bases left unmatched: 8. Germline CDR1 SGHTA, CDR2 FQGNSA. The DNA for the CDR3 is TGTGCCAGCAGAAGGGGACAGCCAGTTAGCAATCAGCCCCAGCATTTT. It codes for CASRRGQPVSNQPQHF.

As regards this clonotype: A much larger clone differs by one base, so this may be a read error. The chain links TRBV2 to TRBJ1-2; maybe TRBD1 (6 bases). In germline, CDR1 is SNHLY, CDR2 FYNNEI. CDR3 length: 13 residues. The CDR3: CAISFLPRGGYTF. In nucleotides, the CDR3 is TGTGCCATCAGTTTCCTCCCCAGGGGTGGCTACACCTTC.

This chain links TRBV29-1 with TRBJ1-2; D is unclear. CDR1 and CDR2 (germline): SQVTM, ANQGSEA. The CDR3 runs to 9 residues. V was shortened by 7 bases and J by 8 bases, with 8 bases between the two germline ends. The CDR3 spells CSGGGGYTF. CDR3 sequence (DNA): TGCAGCGGGGGTGGGGGCTACACCTTC.

The chain employs TRBV29-1 and TRBJ1-5; maybe TRBD1 (5 bases). V shed 4 bases and J shed 3 bases, with 13 bases lying between them. The length of the CDR3 is 14 residues. Germline V gene lookup returns CDR1 SQVTM and CDR2 ANQGSEA. CDR3 amino acids: CSVGGRFSNQPQHF. The CDR3 bases are TGCAGCGTTGGGGGACGGTTTTCCAATCAGCCCCAGCATTTT.

The V gene is TRBV29-1, the J gene TRBJ2-7; weak D call: TRBD1 (7 bases). This CDR3 has 11 residues. CDR1 and CDR2 (germline): SQVTM, ANQGSEA. Trimming left V 8 bases short and J 5 bases short, with 13 bases between. The CDR3, as DNA: TGCAGCTTCCAGGGGGGCGACGAGCAGTACTTC. Amino acids: CSFQGGDEQYF.

Notes on this clonotype: It is likely a read error, because the conserved phenylalanine at the end of the CDR3 is missing. The DNA is omitted, as the CDR3 cannot be located on it reliably, and the CDR3 follows TCRdb's listing. The J gene is TRBJ2-2, the V gene TRBV2; TRBD2 is the table's D call and was not checked against the DNA. Germline CDR1 reads SNHLY; CDR2 reads FYNNEI. The CDR3 is 8 amino acids in total, end residues counted. The CDR3 protein is CASSATLA.

As to this clonotype: A much larger clone lies one base from this, so it may be a read error. The chain joins TRBV5-1 to TRBJ2-7, with D maybe TRBD1 (6 bases). V was trimmed by 0 bases and J by 2 bases, leaving 12 bases between them. Germline CDR1 and CDR2: SGHRS and YFSETQ. The CDR3 is 15 amino acids. Written as DNA, the CDR3 is TGCGCCAGCAGCTTGGAGGGAGCAGGGGCCTACGAGCAGTACTTC. This sequence encodes CASSLEGAGAYEQYF. Variable domain in full (rest from reference TRBV5-1 and TRBJ2-7): KAGVTQTPRYLIKTRGQQVTLSCSPISGHRSVSWYQQTPGQGLQFLFEYFSETQRNKGNFPGRFSGRQFSNSRSEMNVSTLELGDSALYLCASSLEGAGAYEQYFGPGTRLTVT.

The sample holds one count of this clonotype. Sequence at one end of the junction differs from germline and may be a read error. The chain combines TRBV12-3 or TRBV12-4 with TRBJ2-7, with 7 bases matching TRBD2. CDR3 length: 13 residues. The DNA for the CDR3 is TGTGCCAGCAGTGCGGGAGTATCCTACGAGCAGTGCTTC. The encoded protein is CASSAGVSYEQCF.

This clonotype was seen many times. The chain recombines TRBV4-1 with TRBJ2-7; 10 bases are shared with TRBD1. V trimming: 2 bases; J trimming: 6 bases; junction bases outside the gene matches: 7. CDR1 is MGHRA and CDR2 is YSYEKL in the germline V gene. The CDR3 is 15 residues long. The CDR3 region has the DNA TGCGCCAGCAGCCAACCTCGGGACAGGGGTACCGAGCAGTACTTC. Translating it yields CASSQPRDRGTEQYF.

This clonotype was counted ten times or more. This rearrangement joins TRBV29-1 to TRBJ2-7; a weak D match, TRBD1 (6 bases). This CDR3 is 15 amino acids long. CDR1 is SQVTM, CDR2 ANQGSEA, per germline. V dropped 0 bases and J dropped 5 bases, with 17 bases sitting between them. The CDR3 nucleotides read TGCAGCGTTGAAGATCCCAACAGGGAAGATAACGAGCAGTACTTC. Its protein product is CSVEDPNREDNEQYF.

Points on this clonotype: Just one base apart from a much larger clone, this may be a read error. The CDR3 does not close with the conserved phenylalanine or tryptophan, likely indicating a read error. This rearrangement joins TRBV7-2 to TRBJ2-7, with D possibly TRBD2 on 5 matching bases. Germline lookup yields CDR1 SGHTA and CDR2 FQGNSA. The CDR3 loop spans 15 amino acids. The chain's CDR3 is CASSLAYPTRGEQYC. The CDR3 nucleotides read TGCGCCAGCAGCTTGGCCTACCCTACCCGGGGCGAGCAGTACTGC.

The chain links TRBV15 to TRBJ2-1; unclear D gene. The CDR3 is 14 amino acids. Germline loops: CDR1 LNHNV, CDR2 YYDKDF (reference sequence). V shed 1 base and J shed 6 bases, with 10 bases lying between them. CDR3 amino acids: CATSRAQRPNEQFF. The CDR3 DNA sequence: TGTGCCACCAGCAGAGCTCAGCGCCCCAATGAGCAGTTCTTC.